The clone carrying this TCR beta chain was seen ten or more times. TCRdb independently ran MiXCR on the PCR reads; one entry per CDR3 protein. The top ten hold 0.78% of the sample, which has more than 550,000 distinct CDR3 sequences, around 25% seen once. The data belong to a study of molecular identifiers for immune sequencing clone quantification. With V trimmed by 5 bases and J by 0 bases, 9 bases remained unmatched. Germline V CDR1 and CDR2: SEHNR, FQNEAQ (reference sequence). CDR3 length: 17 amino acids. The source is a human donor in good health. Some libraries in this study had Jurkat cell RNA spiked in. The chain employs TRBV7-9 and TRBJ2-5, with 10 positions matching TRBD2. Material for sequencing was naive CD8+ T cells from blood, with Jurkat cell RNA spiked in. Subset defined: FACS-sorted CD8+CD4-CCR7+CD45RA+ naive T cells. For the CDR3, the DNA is TGTGCCAGCAGCCACGCCCGAGGACTAGCGGACCAAGAGACCCAGTACTTC. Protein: CASSHARGLADQETQYF. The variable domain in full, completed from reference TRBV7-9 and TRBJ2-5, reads DTGVSQNPRHKITKRGQNVTFRCDPISEHNRLYWYRQTLGQGPEFLTYFQNEAQLEKSRLLSDRFSAERPKGSFSTLEIQRTEQGDSAMYLCASSHARGLADQETQYFGPGTRLLVL.